This TCR beta chain was observed in a study of OX40 agonist ivuxolimab in advanced cancers. At the level of the study: Treatment received earlier with anti-PD-1, anti-PD-L1 or anti-CTLA-4 agents was allowed, and approximately 44% had some. Study conclusions and caveats: Still undetermined is the antigen specificity of the expanded peripheral T cells. Expanded clones were, on average, more numerous among CD8+ T cells than CD4+.

TCRdb keeps only in-frame clones here, not all; method: immunoSEQ multiplex PCR. The repertoire holds 45,000 to 65,000 clones, with more than 85% as singletons. This CDR3 contains 14 residues. The germline gives CDR1 SGHDT, CDR2 YYEEEE. After removal of 3 bases from V and 5 bases from J, the junction contained 6 bases not matched to a gene. Details on this clone: Its target is not known.

Collection of blood occurred at baseline, at cycle 4 day 1, and at cycle 7 day 1. The chain links TRBV5-6 to TRBJ1-1; 8 nucleotides agree with TRBD1. Sample: CD4+ or CD8+ T cells sorted from blood, taken in a trial of the OX40 agonist ivuxolimab. This TCR was recovered from an adult with an advanced solid tumor such as melanoma, head and neck, liver or kidney cancer. The chain's CDR3 is CASSYGQGATEAFF. The CDR3 DNA is TGTGCCAGCAGCTATGGGCAGGGGGCAACTGAAGCTTTCTTT.